Listed below are T cell receptor beta chains from one sample, sequenced in a study of blood T cell repertoires in COVID-19. Measured with immunoSEQ multiplex PCR; TCRdb has only the in-frame clones, and not every one. The sample consists of about 220,000 clones, 83% of them appearing once. Source material: PBMCs or T cells enriched from blood (not recorded which). The receptors derive from a woman in her forties or fifties who had been exposed to COVID-19. CDR3s include the opening cysteine and the closing phenylalanine or tryptophan. The order of the fields is J gene, V gene, D gene, clone size, CDR3 protein, CDR3 DNA. A D gene is named only where the DNA matches it firmly. Only some rows state a clone size, as once, few, many or a class for expanded clones.

J: TRBJ2-2
V: TRBV10-3
D: NA
size: NA
CDR3: CAISPGSGELFF
DNA: TGTGCTATCAGTCCAGGGTCCGGGGAGCTGTTTTTT

J: TRBJ1-2
V: TRBV5-1
D: TRBD1
size: many
CDR3: CASSLGGTGGYGYTF
DNA: TGCGCCAGCAGCTTGGGGGGGACAGGCGGCTATGGCTACACCTTC

J: TRBJ2-1
V: TRBV11-1
D: NA
size: NA
CDR3: CASSRGANEQFF
DNA: TGTGCCAGCAGCCGGGGGGCGAATGAGCAGTTCTTC

J: TRBJ1-6
V: TRBV3-1/TRBV3-2
D: NA
size: NA
CDR3: CASSQGRGGSPLHF
DNA: TGTGCCAGCAGCCAAGGCAGGGGTGGATCACCCCTCCACTTT

J: TRBJ1-1
V: TRBV5-1
D: TRBD1
size: NA
CDR3: CASSAGTGLTEAFF
DNA: TGCGCCAGCAGCGCCGGGACAGGGTTGACTGAAGCTTTCTTT

J: TRBJ2-5
V: TRBV7-2
D: TRBD1
size: once
CDR3: CASSLQGALLETQYF
DNA: TGTGCCAGCAGCTTACAGGGGGCGCTTTTGGAGACCCAGTACTTC

J: TRBJ1-3
V: TRBV2
D: NA
size: once
CDR3: CASSVGRSDGNTIYF
DNA: TGTGCCAGCAGTGTTGGGAGATCGGATGGAAACACCATATATTTT

J: TRBJ2-3
V: TRBV10-3
D: NA
size: NA
CDR3: CAIRGGQHTDTQYF
DNA: TGTGCCATCAGGGGGGGGCAACACACAGATACGCAGTATTTT

J: TRBJ2-3
V: TRBV5-1
D: TRBD2
size: once
CDR3: CASSLAGGRYGTQYF
DNA: TGCGCCAGCAGTCTAGCGGGGGGGCGATACGGTACGCAGTATTTT

J: TRBJ2-1
V: TRBV11-3
D: TRBD2
size: NA
CDR3: CASSPGGNEQFF
DNA: TGTGCCAGCAGCCCGGGAGGGAATGAGCAGTTCTTC

J: TRBJ2-1
V: TRBV7-2
D: NA
size: NA
CDR3: CASTHRLGAHEQFF
DNA: TGTGCCAGCACCCACCGACTAGGGGCGCATGAGCAGTTCTTC

J: TRBJ2-5
V: TRBV10-3
D: NA
size: NA
CDR3: CAISERQQETQYF
DNA: TGTGCCATCAGTGAGCGCCAGCAAGAGACCCAGTACTTC

J: TRBJ2-5
V: TRBV5-4
D: NA
size: NA
CDR3: CASSLNSQETQYF
DNA: TGTGCCAGCAGCTTGAACTCGCAAGAGACCCAGTACTTC

J: TRBJ1-1
V: TRBV5-5
D: NA
size: NA
CDR3: CASEAGERDTEAFF
DNA: TGTGCCAGCGAGGCGGGGGAGAGGGACACTGAAGCTTTCTTT

J: TRBJ2-1
V: TRBV6-2/TRBV6-3
D: NA
size: NA
CDR3: CASSQPGSPNEQFF
DNA: TGTGCCAGCAGTCAGCCAGGATCCCCCAATGAGCAGTTCTTC

J: TRBJ2-2
V: TRBV5-1
D: TRBD2
size: NA
CDR3: CASSLSWGGFNTGELFF
DNA: TGCGCCAGCAGTCTTTCCTGGGGAGGGTTCAACACCGGGGAGCTGTTTTTT